This T cell receptor beta chain is from a study of tumor-infiltrating lymphocytes in oesophageal squamous cell carcinoma. Germline loops: CDR1 MGHDK, CDR2 SYGVNS. The CDR3 is 15 amino acids. This clonotype has only a few counts. An end of the junction does not agree with germline; a read error may underlie this. TCRdb analysed the PCR reads with MiXCR anew, one entry per CDR3 protein. The sample records 9,500 to 12,000 distinct CDR3 sequences, roughly 60% being singletons. This sequence joins TRBV25-1 and TRBJ2-3; 7 bases are a match to TRBD1. The source is a male donor with esophageal squamous cell carcinoma. Sequencing used esophageal tumor tissue. CDR3 sequence: CASSEGTAHNSPLHF. CDR3 DNA sequence: TGTGCCAGCAGTGAAGGGACAGCCCATAATTCACCCCTCCACTTC.